This T cell receptor beta chain was observed in a study of shared clonotypes between healthy human individuals. Study observations and caveats: In general, naive subsets displayed greater estimated richness than memory subsets did. Rarefaction analysis demonstrated incomplete sorted-subset sequencing notwithstanding large depth.

In regard to this clone: Its antigen is currently unknown.

This CDR3 is 13 amino acids long. CDR1 MDHEN and CDR2 SYDVKM come from the germline V gene. Trimming took 3 bases from V and 3 from J, leaving 6 bases between them. Free of recent acute infections or vaccinations, the donors were healthy HIV-negative adults. The study drew all its donors from Caucasian adults living in Nashville, Tennessee. Produced via immunoSEQ multiplex PCR; TCRdb's table is partial and in-frame only. In the table there are a few million clones, approximately 93% of which are singletons. This TCR came from a man between 18 and 35 years old in good health. Some clones in this sample may be carry-over from other donors' samples. The source material was naive CD4+ T cells from PBMCs. Subset defined: CD45RA+ positively selected. V and J are TRBV28 and TRBJ2-4; D gene unclear. The CDR3 is CASSFSIKNIQYF. Written as DNA, the CDR3 is TGTGCCAGCAGTTTCTCCATCAAAAACATTCAGTACTTC.